This T cell receptor beta chain appears in the sequencing data of a study of T cell responses to AZD1222 COVID-19 vaccine. Notes on the study in general: White British people made up most donors, females outnumbered males, and clonal diversity was possibly underestimated. The study sampled repertoires only after the peak T cell response.

Regarding this clone: As yet, its antigen is unknown.

V lost 4 bases to trimming and J lost 12 bases, with 16 bases between them. The CDR3 loop spans 13 amino acids. The repertoire was sequenced with immunoSEQ multiplex PCR; TCRdb's copy has only in-frame clones and lacks some. In the table there are 170,000 or so clones, approximately 90% of which are singletons. The sample was peripheral blood, taken on day 0 of AZD1222 vaccination. The chain joins TRBV12-3 or TRBV12-4 to TRBJ1-5; D is possibly TRBD1 (6 bases). The TCR originated in an adult in good health. The CDR3 loop is CASSSGVQGRQHF. CDR3 DNA: TGTGCCAGCAGTTCAGGGGTCCAGGGGCGCCAGCATTTT.